Below, 20 T cell receptor beta chains from the same sample are listed, as sequenced in a study of blood T cell repertoires in COVID-19 (dated by TCRdb to 2020 to 2022). The library relied on the immunoSEQ multiplex PCR assay. Entries here come from immuneACCESS through TCRdb and include only in-frame sequences with V and J called. Some clones fail to appear in such tables; in the studies checked, an unresolved V gene covers under half of the shortfall, and the cause of the remainder is unknown. This sample holds approximately 52,000 clones; roughly 89% were observed only once. The biggest ten clones account for approximately 4.9% of the sample. The specimen was peripheral blood. The receptors were gathered from a man in his sixties with active COVID-19.

The chain combines TRBV27 with TRBJ2-4; D is perhaps TRBD2 (5 bases). Germline CDR1 MNHEY, CDR2 SMNVEV (reference sequence). V lost 2 bases to trimming and J lost 3 bases, with 11 bases between them. The CDR3 is 15 amino acids. The CDR3 reads CASSLEGLDKNIQYF. CDR3 coding DNA: TGTGCCAGCAGTTTAGAGGGTTTGGACAAAAACATTCAGTACTTC.

The chain uses TRBV5-8 and TRBJ2-5; 7 bases map to TRBD1. Per the germline V gene, CDR1 is SGHTS and CDR2 is YDEGEE. J gave up 1 base and V 0 bases, and 6 bases lay outside the gene matches. CDR3 length: 16 residues. CDR3: CASSLEGTDSQETQYF. CDR3 DNA: TGTGCCAGCAGCTTGGAAGGGACAGACTCCCAAGAGACCCAGTACTTC.

This rearrangement joins TRBV10-1 to TRBJ2-7; weak D call: TRBD1 (5 bases). V lost 2 bases and J 3 bases, leaving 14 bases between the germline ends. This CDR3 comprises 15 residues. Germline assignment: CDR1 WNHNN and CDR2 SYGVQD (reference sequence). DNA for the CDR3: TGCGCCAGCAGTGAGCCGCGGTCAGGGAACTACGAGCAGTACTTC. Amino acids: CASSEPRSGNYEQYF.

CDR3 in amino acids: CASSDAGGSYTF. The DNA of the CDR3 is TGTGCCAGCAGTGATGCAGGGGGTAGCTACACCTTC. The rearrangement uses TRBV6-1 and TRBJ1-2; 7 nucleotides line up with TRBD1. The CDR3 covers 12 residues. Trimming cost V 3 bases and J 9 bases; bases outside gene matches: 4. The germline gives CDR1 MNHNS, CDR2 SASEGT.

This chain uses TRBV5-1 with TRBJ2-1; possible D gene TRBD2, 5 bases. With 4 bases removed from V and 8 bases from J, the gap between germline ends came to 13 bases. CDR1 SGHRS and CDR2 YFSETQ come from the germline V gene. The CDR3 is 13 residues long. CDR3 DNA sequence: TGCGCCAGCAGCACCCTACCGGGGTATGAGCAGTTCTTC. The encoded protein is CASSTLPGYEQFF.

The rearrangement uses TRBV4-1 and TRBJ2-2, with D unresolved. This CDR3 is built from 15 residues. V lost 1 base and J lost 2, with 8 bases in between. Germline CDR1 reads MGHRA; CDR2 reads YSYEKL. CDR3 sequence: CASSQAPFNTGELFF. The CDR3 region has the DNA TGCGCCAGCAGCCAAGCCCCTTTTAACACCGGGGAGCTGTTTTTT.

V gene TRBV5-4 combines with J gene TRBJ2-3; D not certain. The germline gives CDR1 SGHNT, CDR2 YYREEE (reference sequence). This CDR3 has 12 residues. Trimming stripped 4 bases from V and 2 bases from J, with 5 bases between. CDR3 amino acids: CASSIYTDTQYF. The CDR3 DNA reads as TGTGCCAGCAGCATCTACACAGATACGCAGTATTTT.

The chain couples TRBV30 to TRBJ1-5, with no clear D. Per the germline V gene, CDR1 is GTSNPN and CDR2 is SVGIG (reference sequence). Trimming took off 1 base at V and 8 bases at J, with 12 bases between the two ends. This CDR3 is 13 amino acids long. This CDR3 is CAWSGPGKEPQHF. The DNA of the CDR3 is TGTGCCTGGAGTGGACCGGGAAAAGAGCCCCAGCATTTT. The full variable domain, its missing parts supplied by reference TRBV30 and TRBJ1-5, is SQTIHQWPATLVQPVGSPLSLECTVEGTSNPNLYWYRQAAGRGLQLLFYSVGIGQISSEVPQNLSASRPQDRQFILSSKKLLLSDSGFYLCAWSGPGKEPQHFGDGTRLSIL.

The V gene is TRBV28, the J gene TRBJ2-7; D might be TRBD1 (6 bases). CDR1 and CDR2 from the germline V gene are MDHEN and SYDVKM. This CDR3 is built from 14 residues. V lost 5 bases and J lost 1, with 12 bases in between. The CDR3 coding sequence is TGTGCCAGCAGTACTCGACAGGCTTCCTACGAGCAGTACTTC. Protein product: CASSTRQASYEQYF.

The V call is TRBV28, the J call TRBJ2-2, with TRBD2 as a possible D gene (5 bases). Trimming left V 10 bases short and J 6 bases short, with 21 bases between. This CDR3 contains 15 residues. CDR1 and CDR2 (germline): MDHEN, SYDVKM. In DNA, the CDR3 is TGTGCCACACGAGATTGGCGTGGGAGCGCCGGGGAGCTGTTTTTT. Encoded protein: CATRDWRGSAGELFF.

This rearrangement joins TRBV12-5 to TRBJ1-4, with D maybe TRBD1 (6 bases). Germline assignment: CDR1 LGHNT and CDR2 FRNRAP. The CDR3 has 15 amino acids. V was shortened by 9 bases and J by 10 bases, with 24 bases between the two germline ends. CDR3 nucleotide sequence: TGTGCTAGAATAAATCCAAGGACAGCTGGGAGAAAACTGTTTTTT. Amino acid sequence: CARINPRTAGRKLFF.

CDR3 sequence (DNA): TGCGCCAGCAGTCCCATGTGGGGGGGGGACAATGAGCAGTTCTTC. Its translation: CASSPMWGGDNEQFF. This chain joins TRBV5-1 and TRBJ2-1, with TRBD2 matching over 7 bases. The junction had 10 bases not matched to a gene; V was cut back by 5 bases and J by 5 bases. Germline V gene sequence: CDR1 SGHRS, CDR2 YFSETQ. CDR3 size: 15 residues.

This rearrangement joins TRBV27 to TRBJ1-1; no clear D gene. This CDR3 has 16 residues. V lost 0 bases, J lost 3 bases, and 14 bases lay in between. Germline V gene lookup returns CDR1 MNHEY and CDR2 SMNVEV (reference sequence). The CDR3, as DNA: TGTGCCAGCAGTTTATCGGGAGGGCGGGTGGACACTGAAGCTTTCTTT. Residues: CASSLSGGRVDTEAFF.

The chain combines TRBV6-1 with TRBJ2-2; D uncertain. The CDR3 extends over 16 amino acids. Trimming removed 4 bases at V and 0 bases at J, with 12 bases between. The germline V gene has CDR1 MNHNS and CDR2 SASEGT. In nucleotides, the CDR3 is TGTGCCAGCAGTGCAACTTTAGTAACGAACACCGGGGAGCTGTTTTTT. Translation: CASSATLVTNTGELFF.

The chain couples TRBV5-1 to TRBJ2-7, with TRBD2 identical over 13 bases. Germline-derived CDR1 and CDR2 are SGHRS and YFSETQ. V trimming: 4 bases; J trimming: 4 bases; junction bases outside the gene matches: 5. The CDR3 sequence is 15 residues long. The CDR3 DNA follows: TGCGCCAGCAGCCTGGGACTAGCGGGACTTTACGAGCAGTACTTC. Translating it yields CASSLGLAGLYEQYF.

This rearrangement joins TRBV30 to TRBJ2-5; maybe TRBD2 (6 bases). V was pared by 0 bases and J by 5 bases, with 16 bases between. CDR1 and CDR2 (germline): GTSNPN, SVGIG (reference sequence). The CDR3 is 15 residues long. CDR3 residues: CAWSVGVEGRETQYF. The CDR3 DNA sequence: TGTGCCTGGAGTGTAGGAGTGGAGGGTCGCGAGACCCAGTACTTC. Looking up the rest from reference TRBV30 and TRBJ2-5 gives the full variable domain: SQTIHQWPATLVQPVGSPLSLECTVEGTSNPNLYWYRQAAGRGLQLLFYSVGIGQISSEVPQNLSASRPQDRQFILSSKKLLLSDSGFYLCAWSVGVEGRETQYFGPGTRLLVL.

This clone was seen only a few times. The genes are TRBV5-1 and TRBJ2-1; possible D gene TRBD1, 6 bases. From germline, CDR1 is SGHRS and CDR2 YFSETQ. This CDR3 has 13 residues. Trimming stripped 2 bases from V and 8 bases from J, with 11 bases between. The CDR3 DNA is TGCGCCAGCAGCTTTCAGGGGAGCGATGAGCAGTTCTTC. Protein: CASSFQGSDEQFF.

CDR3 loop: CASRGAANTGELFF. DNA of the CDR3: TGTGCCAGCAGAGGGGCAGCGAACACCGGGGAGCTGTTTTTT. This chain uses TRBV28 with TRBJ2-2, with D tentatively TRBD1 (5 bases). Germline CDR1 is MDHEN and CDR2 is SYDVKM. The CDR3 runs 14 residues. V lost 6 bases and J lost 0, with 8 bases in between.

The chain joins TRBV15 to TRBJ2-7; TRBD2 matches at 7 bases. The CDR3 runs to 15 residues. The germline CDR1 and CDR2 sequences are LNHNV and YYDKDF (reference sequence). V gave up 5 bases and J gave up 3 bases; unmatched junction bases: 10. The CDR3 bases are TGTGCCACCAGCGGATTCCTAGCGGAGGTCTACGAGCAGTACTTC. It codes for CATSGFLAEVYEQYF.

The J gene is TRBJ2-5, the V gene TRBV10-3; a weak D match, TRBD1 (8 bases). Per germline, CDR1 ENHRY and CDR2 SYGVKD. V lost 6 bases to trimming and J lost 4 bases, with 15 bases between them. The length of the CDR3 is 14 residues. In DNA, the CDR3 is TGTGCCATCAGAAACACAGGGGGGGCAGAGACCCAGTACTTC. Protein: CAIRNTGGAETQYF.